The TCR beta chain described here comes from a study of cytomegalovirus exposure and HLA in healthy donors. V dropped 1 base and J dropped 7 bases, with 11 bases sitting between them. The germline V gene has CDR1 SGHTA and CDR2 FQGNSA. This CDR3 comprises 13 residues. With respect to this clone: Its target is unknown.

General study points: About 90% or about 30% of the time was how often most TCR beta V segments were productive, according to an earlier analysis. In a later analysis, the majority of CMV-associated beta chains seemingly showed HLA restriction.

Researchers ran the PCR with 60 Vbeta and 13 Jbeta primers. The repertoire was sequenced with immunoSEQ multiplex PCR; TCRdb's copy has only in-frame clones and lacks some. The table lists about 190,000 clones, 65% to 80% of them singletons, with about 4.6% in the top ten. Sequenced sample: PBMCs. The receptor was isolated from a man in his thirties or forties in good health and CMV-seropositive. The chain links TRBV7-2 to TRBJ2-7; D may be TRBD2 (5 bases). The CDR3 is CASSLGIEGEQYF. The CDR3, as DNA: TGTGCCAGCAGCTTAGGTATCGAGGGAGAGCAGTACTTC.